A selection of T cell receptor beta chains follows, all from one sample in a study of T cells expressing NK-cell markers. TCRdb re-called the 5' RACE reads; every CDR3 protein appears as one record, without DNA. The sample data list fewer than 550,000 distinct CDR3 sequences. The sequenced sample was blood T cells: a sorted CD56 or NKG2C T cell subset, CD4+ or CD8+ T cells, or bulk PBMC T cells (not recorded which). The receptors were sampled from a woman in her forties or fifties in good health. The CDR3 runs from the conserved cysteine through the conserved F or W.

v_call: TRBV4-1
j_call: TRBJ2-7
cdr3_aa: CASSRGTGTSYEQYF

v_call: TRBV6-2/TRBV6-3
j_call: TRBJ2-1
cdr3_aa: CASIKPRLALFYNEQFF

v_call: TRBV12-3/TRBV12-4
j_call: TRBJ1-6
cdr3_aa: CASSLSGGNSPLHF

v_call: TRBV2
j_call: TRBJ2-3
cdr3_aa: CASRSGSTDTQYF

v_call: TRBV11-2
j_call: TRBJ2-1
cdr3_aa: CASSSTWRDPTQQFF

v_call: TRBV7-9
j_call: TRBJ2-5
cdr3_aa: CASSLRPNRQETQYF

v_call: TRBV7-6
j_call: TRBJ2-1
cdr3_aa: CASSTYSGLGNNEQFF

v_call: TRBV5-6
j_call: TRBJ1-5
cdr3_aa: CASSRSGGASNQPQHF

v_call: TRBV2
j_call: TRBJ2-5
cdr3_aa: CASSRSGNQETQYF

v_call: TRBV20-1
j_call: TRBJ2-4
cdr3_aa: CSAKRHRGGDIQYF

v_call: TRBV11-2
j_call: TRBJ2-1
cdr3_aa: CASIAIDRASYNEQFF

v_call: TRBV5-1
j_call: TRBJ2-3
cdr3_aa: CASSYLSGGGDTQYF

v_call: TRBV12-3/TRBV12-4
j_call: TRBJ2-4
cdr3_aa: CASSRQGGALAKNIQYF

v_call: TRBV18
j_call: TRBJ2-3
cdr3_aa: CASSPGQADGTDTQYF

v_call: TRBV20-1
j_call: TRBJ1-6
cdr3_aa: CSARVARSPLHF

v_call: TRBV11-2
j_call: TRBJ2-2
cdr3_aa: CASSSPGGAPTGELFF

v_call: TRBV24-1
j_call: TRBJ2-7
cdr3_aa: CATSDFGTGRDEQYF

v_call: TRBV19
j_call: TRBJ2-1
cdr3_aa: CATLRRNEQFF

v_call: TRBV27
j_call: TRBJ1-5
cdr3_aa: CASSWAYSNQPQHF

v_call: TRBV3-1
j_call: TRBJ2-7
cdr3_aa: CASSRLTSGRAYEQYF

v_call: TRBV18
j_call: TRBJ2-1
cdr3_aa: CASSPETGYGNEQFF

v_call: TRBV5-1
j_call: TRBJ2-1
cdr3_aa: CASGQPSNNEQFF

v_call: TRBV27
j_call: TRBJ2-1
cdr3_aa: CASSPLTERSRNEQFF

v_call: TRBV3-1
j_call: TRBJ2-3
cdr3_aa: CASSQGPDMTQYF

v_call: TRBV4-1
j_call: TRBJ2-3
cdr3_aa: CASSQVAGEKGDTQYF

v_call: TRBV21-1
j_call: TRBJ2-4
cdr3_aa: CASSNGARGPLFPKNIQYF

v_call: TRBV11-2
j_call: TRBJ1-2
cdr3_aa: CASSLDSAGHYGYTF

v_call: TRBV7-6
j_call: TRBJ2-1
cdr3_aa: CASSLKFASGINANEQFF

v_call: TRBV9
j_call: TRBJ2-3
cdr3_aa: CASSISGDTDTQYF

v_call: TRBV28
j_call: TRBJ2-3
cdr3_aa: CASSLSGTSGILSTDTQYF

v_call: TRBV20-1
j_call: TRBJ2-6
cdr3_aa: CSALAGLGANVLTF

v_call: TRBV7-3
j_call: TRBJ1-1
cdr3_aa: CASSLEGTNTEAFF